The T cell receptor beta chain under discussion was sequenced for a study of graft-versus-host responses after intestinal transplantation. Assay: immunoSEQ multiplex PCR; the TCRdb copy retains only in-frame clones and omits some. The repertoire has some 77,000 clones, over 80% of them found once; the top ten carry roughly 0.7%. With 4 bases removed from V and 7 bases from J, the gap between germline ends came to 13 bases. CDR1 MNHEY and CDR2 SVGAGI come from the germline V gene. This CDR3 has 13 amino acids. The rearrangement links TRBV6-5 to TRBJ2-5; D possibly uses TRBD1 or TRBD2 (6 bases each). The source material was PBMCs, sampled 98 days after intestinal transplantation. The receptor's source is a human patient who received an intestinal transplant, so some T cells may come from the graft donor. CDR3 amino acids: CASSSGEGGTQYF. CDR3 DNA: TGTGCCAGCAGTTCTGGAGAGGGGGGGACCCAGTACTTC.